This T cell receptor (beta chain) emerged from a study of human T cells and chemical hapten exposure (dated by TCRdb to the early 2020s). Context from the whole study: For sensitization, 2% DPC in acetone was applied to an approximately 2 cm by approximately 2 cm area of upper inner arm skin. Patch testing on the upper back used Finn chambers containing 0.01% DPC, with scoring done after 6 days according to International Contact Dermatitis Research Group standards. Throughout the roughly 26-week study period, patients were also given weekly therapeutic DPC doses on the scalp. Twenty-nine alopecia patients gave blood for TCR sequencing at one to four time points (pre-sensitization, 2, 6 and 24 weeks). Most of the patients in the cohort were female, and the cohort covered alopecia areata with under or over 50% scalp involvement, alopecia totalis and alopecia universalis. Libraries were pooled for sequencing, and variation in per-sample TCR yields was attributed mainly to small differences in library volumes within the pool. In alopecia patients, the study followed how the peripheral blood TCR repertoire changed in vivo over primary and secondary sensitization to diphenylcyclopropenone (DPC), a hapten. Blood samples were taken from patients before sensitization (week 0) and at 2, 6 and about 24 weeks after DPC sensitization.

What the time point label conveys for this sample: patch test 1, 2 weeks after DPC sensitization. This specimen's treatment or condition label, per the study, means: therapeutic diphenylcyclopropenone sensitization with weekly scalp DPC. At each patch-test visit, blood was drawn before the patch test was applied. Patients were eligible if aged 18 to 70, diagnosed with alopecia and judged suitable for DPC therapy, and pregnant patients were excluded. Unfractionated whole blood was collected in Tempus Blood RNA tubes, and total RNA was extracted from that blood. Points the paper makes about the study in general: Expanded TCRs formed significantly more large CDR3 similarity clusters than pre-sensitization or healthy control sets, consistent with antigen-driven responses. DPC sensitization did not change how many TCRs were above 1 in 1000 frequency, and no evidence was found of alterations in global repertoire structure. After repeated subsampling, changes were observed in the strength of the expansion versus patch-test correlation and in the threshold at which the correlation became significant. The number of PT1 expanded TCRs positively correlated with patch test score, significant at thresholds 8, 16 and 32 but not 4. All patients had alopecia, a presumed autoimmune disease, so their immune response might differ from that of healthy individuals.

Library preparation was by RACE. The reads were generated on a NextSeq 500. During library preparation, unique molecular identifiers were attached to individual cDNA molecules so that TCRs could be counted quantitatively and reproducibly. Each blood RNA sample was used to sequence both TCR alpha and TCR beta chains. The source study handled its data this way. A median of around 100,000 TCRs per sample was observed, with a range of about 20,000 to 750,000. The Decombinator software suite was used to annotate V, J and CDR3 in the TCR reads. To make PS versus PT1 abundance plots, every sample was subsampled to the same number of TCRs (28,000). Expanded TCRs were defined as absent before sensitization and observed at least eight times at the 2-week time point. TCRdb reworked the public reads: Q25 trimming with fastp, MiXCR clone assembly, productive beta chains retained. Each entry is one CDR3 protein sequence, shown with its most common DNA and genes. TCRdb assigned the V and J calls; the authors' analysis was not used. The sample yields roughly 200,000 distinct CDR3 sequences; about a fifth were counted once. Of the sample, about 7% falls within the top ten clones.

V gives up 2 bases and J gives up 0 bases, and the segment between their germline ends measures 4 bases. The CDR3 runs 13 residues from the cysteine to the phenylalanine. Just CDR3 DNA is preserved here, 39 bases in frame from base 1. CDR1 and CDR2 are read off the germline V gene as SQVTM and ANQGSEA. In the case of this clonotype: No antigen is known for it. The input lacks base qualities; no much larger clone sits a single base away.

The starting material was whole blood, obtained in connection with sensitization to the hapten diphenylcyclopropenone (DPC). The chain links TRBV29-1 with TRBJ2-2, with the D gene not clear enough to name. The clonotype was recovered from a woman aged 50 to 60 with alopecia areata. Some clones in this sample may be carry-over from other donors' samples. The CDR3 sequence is CSVEQPNTGELFF. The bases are TGCAGCGTTGAACAACCGAACACCGGGGAGCTGTTTTTT.